The rows below give T cell receptor beta chains drawn from one sample of a study of blood T cells in healthy people across ages. TCRdb redid the calling of the 5' RACE reads with MiXCR, one entry per CDR3 protein. The sample carries about 1.5 million distinct CDR3 sequences, 42% recorded once. What was sequenced was blood. These receptor sequences come from a woman younger than 30 in good health. CDR3s include the opening cysteine and the closing phenylalanine or tryptophan. The D gene is left open where the match is weak. Where a row states a size, it is once, few, many or the class of an expanded clone; other rows omit it.

TRBV19,TRBD1,TRBJ1-2,NA,TGTGCCAGTAGTGCCGGCACAGGGGGCCCTGGGGACTATGGCTACACCTTC,CASSAGTGGPGDYGYTF
TRBV11-2,NA,TRBJ1-1,NA,TGTGCCAGCAGCCCCCTTAAGGCTGAAGCTTTCTTT,CASSPLKAEAFF
TRBV27,NA,TRBJ2-3,few,TGTGCCAGCAGCAAGTGGACGGCTAGCCGGGCAGATACGCAGTATTTT,CASSKWTASRADTQYF
TRBV7-8,NA,TRBJ1-1,NA,TGTGCCAGCAACTCGGGACGCCGAAGGAACACTGAAGCTTTCTTT,CASNSGRRRNTEAFF
TRBV6-2/TRBV6-3,NA,TRBJ2-3,few,TGTGCCAGCAGTTACTCGGGGTATGCGGATACGCAGTATTTT,CASSYSGYADTQYF
TRBV7-8,NA,TRBJ2-1,NA,TGTGCCAGCAGCTTAGCCGGGACTTTAATATACGAGCAGTTCTTC,CASSLAGTLIYEQFF
TRBV6-2/TRBV6-3,NA,TRBJ2-1,NA,TGTGCCAGCAGTTACTCGATCAGGGATCCCCCCTACAATGAGCAGTTCTTC,CASSYSIRDPPYNEQFF
TRBV13,TRBD1,TRBJ2-5,NA,TGTGCCAGCAGCTTCGACAGGGAGGAGACCCAGTACTTC,CASSFDREETQYF
TRBV5-1,NA,TRBJ1-1,NA,TGCGCCAGCAGCTTGGATGGCTCAGGGACGGCCACTGAAGCTTTCTTT,CASSLDGSGTATEAFF
TRBV11-2,TRBD1,TRBJ1-4,NA,TGTGCCAGCAGACTCACACCGGGACAGGGTCGCATTGAAAAACTGTTTTTT,CASRLTPGQGRIEKLFF
TRBV27,NA,TRBJ2-7,few,TGTGCCAGCAGTTTTGGTTTTAAGAACGAGCAGTACTTC,CASSFGFKNEQYF
TRBV25-1,NA,TRBJ2-6,once,TGTGCCAGCAACAGCGCTGGGGCCAACGTCCTGACTTTC,CASNSAGANVLTF
TRBV12-3/TRBV12-4,NA,TRBJ2-1,few,TGTGCCAGCAGTCAGTACGTAAATGAGCAGTTCTTC,CASSQYVNEQFF
TRBV2,TRBD1,TRBJ1-1,once,TGTGCCAGAGGGACAGGGAGATTGAACACTGAAGCTTTCTTT,CARGTGRLNTEAFF
TRBV14,NA,TRBJ1-1,NA,TGTGCCAGCAGCCAAGATTGGGTGAGCACTGAAGCTTTCTTT,CASSQDWVSTEAFF
TRBV19,TRBD1,TRBJ2-7,once,TGTGCCATTGCGACAGGGGGAGACGAGCAGTACTTC,CAIATGGDEQYF
TRBV20-1,TRBD1,TRBJ2-2,NA,TGCAGTGCTTCGGGACAGGGGCTAGTCGGGGAGCTGTTTTTT,CSASGQGLVGELFF
TRBV3-1,NA,TRBJ1-4,few,TGTGCCAGCAGTTCGGGAGGGGGTGGTGAAAAACTGTTTTTT,CASSSGGGGEKLFF
TRBV9,TRBD1,TRBJ2-7,few,TGTGCCAGCAGCGCCGGGGACAGGAAGGGCTACGAGCAGTACTTC,CASSAGDRKGYEQYF
TRBV4-2,NA,TRBJ2-7,NA,TGTGCCAGCAGCCAAGGTCCGGTAGGCTACGAGCAGTACTTC,CASSQGPVGYEQYF
TRBV5-1,NA,TRBJ2-3,few,TGCGCCAGCAGCTCGCTCAATGCAGATACGCAGTATTTT,CASSSLNADTQYF
TRBV18,NA,TRBJ2-5,NA,TGTGCCAGCTCACCACCGATAGATTCCCGGACCCAGTACTTC,CASSPPIDSRTQYF
TRBV5-1,NA,TRBJ1-3,NA,TGCGCCAGCAGCTTGGTGGGCTCTTTGAGCTCTGGAAACACCATATATTTT,CASSLVGSLSSGNTIYF
TRBV6-2/TRBV6-3,TRBD1,TRBJ2-7,many,TGTGCCAGCAGTTACCACGGGACAGGATCCTACGAGCAGTACTTC,CASSYHGTGSYEQYF
TRBV2,TRBD2,TRBJ2-3,NA,TGTGCCAGGGGGACTAGCGGGATGGATACGCAGTATTTT,CARGTSGMDTQYF
TRBV12-3/TRBV12-4,NA,TRBJ2-7,few,TGTGCCAGCAGTCGGGTGGTCGGGTCCTCCGAGCAGTACTTC,CASSRVVGSSEQYF
TRBV5-1,NA,TRBJ1-1,NA,TGCGCCAGCAGCCCGGAATATGGACGGATAAACACTGAAGCTTTCTTT,CASSPEYGRINTEAFF
TRBV6-2/TRBV6-3,TRBD1,TRBJ2-7,NA,TGTGCCAGCACCGGGACAGGGACCTACGAGCAGTACTTC,CASTGTGTYEQYF
TRBV19,NA,TRBJ1-2,few,TGTGCCAGTAGTATGGGGGAGAACTATGGCTACACCTTC,CASSMGENYGYTF
TRBV7-2,NA,TRBJ1-5,NA,TGTGCCAGCAGCCCACAGAGTAGCAATCGGCCCCAGCATTTT,CASSPQSSNRPQHF
TRBV9,NA,TRBJ1-2,NA,TGTGCCAGCAGCTATGGACAGAGCCCTAACTATGGCTACACCTTC,CASSYGQSPNYGYTF
TRBV7-9,TRBD1,TRBJ1-2,once,TGTGCCAGCAGCAGACAGGGAGTTCATAATGGCTACACCTTC,CASSRQGVHNGYTF
TRBV5-1,NA,TRBJ2-3,few,TGCGCCAGCAGCTTGGCCTTCGGGCCCGATACGCAGTATTTT,CASSLAFGPDTQYF
TRBV7-2,NA,TRBJ2-1,few,TGTGCCAGCAGCTTAGGGGCCAGGGCACTTATGAATGAGCAGTTCTTC,CASSLGARALMNEQFF
TRBV12-3/TRBV12-4,NA,TRBJ2-1,NA,TGTGCCAGCACCACAGAGTACAATGAGCAGTTCTTC,CASTTEYNEQFF
TRBV12-3/TRBV12-4,NA,TRBJ1-5,NA,TGTGCCAGCAGAACCGGGACTTCAGTATCCCAGCCCCAGCATTTT,CASRTGTSVSQPQHF
TRBV27,NA,TRBJ1-6,NA,TGTGCCAGCAGTTTTGCCAGGGCAGGGCGTTCTAATTCACCCCTCCACTTT,CASSFARAGRSNSPLHF
TRBV9,TRBD1,TRBJ2-3,NA,TGTGCCAGTCGGGACAGGGGAAATACGCAGTATTTT,CASRDRGNTQYF
TRBV5-1,NA,TRBJ2-7,NA,TGCGCCAGCAGCTCGGACCGTGCTACGATCTCCTACGAGCAGTACTTC,CASSSDRATISYEQYF
TRBV4-1,NA,TRBJ2-7,few,TGCGCCAGCAGCAACGCCTACGAGCAGTACTTC,CASSNAYEQYF
TRBV29-1,TRBD2,TRBJ2-3,NA,TGCAGCGTTTGGCTAGCGGGAGGGCCTGATACGCAGTATTTT,CSVWLAGGPDTQYF
TRBV9,NA,TRBJ2-1,NA,TGTGCCAGCAGCTCTAGCAGGCTTCCCAATGAGCAGTTCTTC,CASSSSRLPNEQFF
TRBV27,TRBD1,TRBJ2-7,few,TGTGCCAGCAGAACGGACAGGGGGCACGAGCAGTACTTC,CASRTDRGHEQYF
TRBV28,TRBD1,TRBJ2-5,few,TGTGCCAGCAGTTCCGGGGACAGGGAGGCGAAGACCCAGTACTTC,CASSSGDREAKTQYF
TRBV6-2/TRBV6-3,TRBD2,TRBJ2-7,NA,TGTGCCATCAGTGCCGGGACTACCTCCGAGCAGTACTTC,CAISAGTTSEQYF
TRBV4-1,TRBD2,TRBJ2-7,NA,TGCGCCAGCAGCCAAGCAAGTGGACTAGCGGGTAATTACGAGCAGTACTTC,CASSQASGLAGNYEQYF